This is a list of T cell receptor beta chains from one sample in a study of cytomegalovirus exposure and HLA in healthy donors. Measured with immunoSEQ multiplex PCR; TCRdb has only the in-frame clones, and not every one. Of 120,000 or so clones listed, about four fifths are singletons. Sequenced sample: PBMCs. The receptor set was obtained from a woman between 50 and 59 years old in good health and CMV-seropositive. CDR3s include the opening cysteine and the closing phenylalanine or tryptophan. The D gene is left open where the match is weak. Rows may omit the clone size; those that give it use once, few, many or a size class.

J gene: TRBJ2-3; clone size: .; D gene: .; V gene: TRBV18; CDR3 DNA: TGTGCCAGCTCACTGAGGAAACCCGGGAGTACGCAGTATTTT; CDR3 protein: CASSLRKPGSTQYF
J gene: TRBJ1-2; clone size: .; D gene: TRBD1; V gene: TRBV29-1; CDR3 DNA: TGCAGCGTGGGTCACGCGACAGGGGAAGGGAAAGGGGACTATGGCTACACCTTC; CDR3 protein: CSVGHATGEGKGDYGYTF
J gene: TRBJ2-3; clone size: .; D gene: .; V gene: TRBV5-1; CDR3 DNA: TGCGCCAGCAGCGGTCTAGCAGGCTCGGCAGATACGCAGTATTTT; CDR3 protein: CASSGLAGSADTQYF
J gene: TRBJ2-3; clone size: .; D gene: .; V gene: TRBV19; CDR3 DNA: TGTGCCAGTAGTATACTAGGCTTTACTCCTAGCACAGATACGCAGTATTTT; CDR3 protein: CASSILGFTPSTDTQYF
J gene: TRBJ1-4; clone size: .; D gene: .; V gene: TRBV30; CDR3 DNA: TGTGCCTGGAGTGTTGGCCTCAGGGGCGCAACTAATGAAAAACTGTTTTTT; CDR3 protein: CAWSVGLRGATNEKLFF
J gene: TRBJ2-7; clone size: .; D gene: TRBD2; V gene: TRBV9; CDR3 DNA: TGTGCCAGCAGCGTACGGGGGGTGACTAGCAGCGAGCAGTACTTC; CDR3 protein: CASSVRGVTSSEQYF
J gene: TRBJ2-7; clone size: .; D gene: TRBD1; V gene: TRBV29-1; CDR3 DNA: TGCAGCGTTGCGGGGACAGGGAGTTACGAGCAGTACTTC; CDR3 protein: CSVAGTGSYEQYF
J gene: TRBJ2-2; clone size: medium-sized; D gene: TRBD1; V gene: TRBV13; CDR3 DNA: TGTGCCAGCAGCTTGGGACAGGGGATCGGGGAGCTGTTTTTT; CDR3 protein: CASSLGQGIGELFF
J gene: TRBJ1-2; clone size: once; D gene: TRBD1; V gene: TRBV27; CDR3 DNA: TGTGCCAGCAGGGACAGGGCTACTCGAGGCTACACCTTC; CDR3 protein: CASRDRATRGYTF
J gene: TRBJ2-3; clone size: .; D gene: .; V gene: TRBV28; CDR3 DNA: TGTGCCACCGAGTCACTTAGCACAGATACGCAGTATTTT; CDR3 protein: CATESLSTDTQYF